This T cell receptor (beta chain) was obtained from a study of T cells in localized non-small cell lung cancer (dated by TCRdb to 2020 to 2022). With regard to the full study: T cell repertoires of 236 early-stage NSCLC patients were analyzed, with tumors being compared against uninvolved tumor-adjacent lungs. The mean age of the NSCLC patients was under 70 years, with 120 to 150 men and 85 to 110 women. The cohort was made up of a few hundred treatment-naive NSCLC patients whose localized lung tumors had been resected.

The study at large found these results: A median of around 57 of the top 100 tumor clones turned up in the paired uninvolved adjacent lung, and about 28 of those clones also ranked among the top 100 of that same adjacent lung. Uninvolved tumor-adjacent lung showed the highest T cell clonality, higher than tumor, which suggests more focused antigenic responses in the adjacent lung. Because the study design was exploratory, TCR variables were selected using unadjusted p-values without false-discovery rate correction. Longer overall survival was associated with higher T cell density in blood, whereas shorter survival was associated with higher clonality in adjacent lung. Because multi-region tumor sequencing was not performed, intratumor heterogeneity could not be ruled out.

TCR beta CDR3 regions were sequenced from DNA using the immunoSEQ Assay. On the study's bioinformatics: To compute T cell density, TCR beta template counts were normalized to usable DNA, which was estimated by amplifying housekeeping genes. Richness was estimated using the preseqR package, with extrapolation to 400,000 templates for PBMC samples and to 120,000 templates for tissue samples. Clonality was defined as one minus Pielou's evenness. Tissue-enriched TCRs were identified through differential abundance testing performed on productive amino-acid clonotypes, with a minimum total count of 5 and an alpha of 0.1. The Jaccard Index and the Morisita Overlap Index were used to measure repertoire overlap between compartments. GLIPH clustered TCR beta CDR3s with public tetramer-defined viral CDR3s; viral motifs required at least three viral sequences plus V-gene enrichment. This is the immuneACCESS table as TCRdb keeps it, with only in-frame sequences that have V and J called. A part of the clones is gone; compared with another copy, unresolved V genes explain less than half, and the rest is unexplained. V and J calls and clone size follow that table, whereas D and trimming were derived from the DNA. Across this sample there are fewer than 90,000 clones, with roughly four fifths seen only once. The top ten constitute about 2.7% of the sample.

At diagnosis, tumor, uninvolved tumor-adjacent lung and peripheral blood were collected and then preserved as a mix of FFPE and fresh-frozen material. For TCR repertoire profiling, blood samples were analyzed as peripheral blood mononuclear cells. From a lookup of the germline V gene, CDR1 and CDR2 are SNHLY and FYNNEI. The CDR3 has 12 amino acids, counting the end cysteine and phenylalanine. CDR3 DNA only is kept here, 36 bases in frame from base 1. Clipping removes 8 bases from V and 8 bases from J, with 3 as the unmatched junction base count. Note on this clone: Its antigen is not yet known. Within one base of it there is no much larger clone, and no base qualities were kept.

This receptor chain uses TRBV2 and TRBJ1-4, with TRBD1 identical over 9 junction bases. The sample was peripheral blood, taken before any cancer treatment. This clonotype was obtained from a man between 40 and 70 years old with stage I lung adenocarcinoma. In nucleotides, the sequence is TGTGCCAGCGAGGGGACAGGGGAAAAACTGTTTTTT. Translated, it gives CASEGTGEKLFF.